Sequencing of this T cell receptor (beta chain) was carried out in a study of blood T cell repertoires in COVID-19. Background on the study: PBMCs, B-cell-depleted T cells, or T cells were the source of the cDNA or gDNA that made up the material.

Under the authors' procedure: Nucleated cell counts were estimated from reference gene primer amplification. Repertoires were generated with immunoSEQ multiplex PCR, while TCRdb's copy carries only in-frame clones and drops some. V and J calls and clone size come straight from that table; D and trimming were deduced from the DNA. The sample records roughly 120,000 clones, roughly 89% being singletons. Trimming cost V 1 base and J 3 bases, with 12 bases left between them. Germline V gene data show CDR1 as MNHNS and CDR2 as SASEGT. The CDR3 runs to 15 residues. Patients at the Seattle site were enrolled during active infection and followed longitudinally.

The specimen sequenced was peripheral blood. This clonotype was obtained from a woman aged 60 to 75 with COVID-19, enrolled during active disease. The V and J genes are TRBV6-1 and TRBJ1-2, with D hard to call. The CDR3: CASSEEPGAYYGYTF. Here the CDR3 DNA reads TGTGCCAGCAGTGAAGAACCAGGCGCATACTATGGCTACACCTTC.